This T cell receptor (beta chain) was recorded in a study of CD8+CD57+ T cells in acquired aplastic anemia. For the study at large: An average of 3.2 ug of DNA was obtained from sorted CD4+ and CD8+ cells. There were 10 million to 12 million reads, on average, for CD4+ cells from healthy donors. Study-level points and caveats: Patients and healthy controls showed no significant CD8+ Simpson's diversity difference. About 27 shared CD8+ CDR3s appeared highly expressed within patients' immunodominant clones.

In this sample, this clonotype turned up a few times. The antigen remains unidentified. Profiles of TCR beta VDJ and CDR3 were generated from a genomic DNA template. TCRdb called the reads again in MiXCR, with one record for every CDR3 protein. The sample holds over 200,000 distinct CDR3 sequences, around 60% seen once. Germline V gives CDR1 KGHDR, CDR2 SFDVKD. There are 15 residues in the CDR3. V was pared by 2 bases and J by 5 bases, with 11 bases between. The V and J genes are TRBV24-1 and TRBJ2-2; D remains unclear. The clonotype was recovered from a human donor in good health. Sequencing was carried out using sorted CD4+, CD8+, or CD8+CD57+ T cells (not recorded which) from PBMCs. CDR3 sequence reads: CATSDSWSVTGELFF. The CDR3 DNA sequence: TGTGCCACCAGTGATTCCTGGTCCGTTACCGGGGAGCTGTTTTTT.